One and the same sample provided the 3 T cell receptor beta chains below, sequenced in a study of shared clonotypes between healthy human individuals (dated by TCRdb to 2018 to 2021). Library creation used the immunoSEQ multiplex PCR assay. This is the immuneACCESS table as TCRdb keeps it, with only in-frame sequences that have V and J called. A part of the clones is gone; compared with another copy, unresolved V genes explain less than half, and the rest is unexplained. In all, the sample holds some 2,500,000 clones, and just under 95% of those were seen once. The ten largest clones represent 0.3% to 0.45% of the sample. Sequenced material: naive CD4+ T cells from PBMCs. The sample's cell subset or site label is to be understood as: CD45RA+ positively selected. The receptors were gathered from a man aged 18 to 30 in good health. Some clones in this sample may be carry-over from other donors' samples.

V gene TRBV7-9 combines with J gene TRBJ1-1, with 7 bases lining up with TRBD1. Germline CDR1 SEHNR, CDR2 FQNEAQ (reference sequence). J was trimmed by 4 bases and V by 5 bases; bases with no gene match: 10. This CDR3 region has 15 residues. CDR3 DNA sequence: TGTGCCAGCAGCGCCAGACAGGGCCGGGGCACTGAAGCTTTCTTT. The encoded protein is CASSARQGRGTEAFF.

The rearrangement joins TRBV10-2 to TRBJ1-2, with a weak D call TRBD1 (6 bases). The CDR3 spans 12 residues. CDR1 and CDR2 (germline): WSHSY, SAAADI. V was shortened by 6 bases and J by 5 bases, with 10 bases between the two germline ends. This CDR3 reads CASSDTGYGYTF. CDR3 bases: TGCGCCAGCAGCGACACAGGGTATGGCTACACCTTC.

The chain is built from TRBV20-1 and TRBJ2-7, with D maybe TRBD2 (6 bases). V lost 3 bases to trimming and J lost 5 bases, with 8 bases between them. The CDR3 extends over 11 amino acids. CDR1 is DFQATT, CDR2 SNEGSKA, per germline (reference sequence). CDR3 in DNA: TGCAGTGCTAGCCAGCGGGACGAGCAGTACTTC. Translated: CSASQRDEQYF.